The rows below give T cell receptor beta chains drawn from one sample of a study of cytomegalovirus exposure and HLA in healthy donors. The assay was immunoSEQ multiplex PCR, and TCRdb's table has in-frame clones only and misses some. Among under 150,000 clones listed, more than 70% were seen once. Material for sequencing was PBMCs. The receptors were gathered from a male donor in good health and CMV-seronegative. Both conserved end residues are part of each CDR3. The order of the fields is clone size, V gene, D gene, J gene, CDR3 protein, CDR3 DNA. D genes are given only for firm matches. Size values are once, few and many counts, or a class for expanded clones, and some rows have none.

size: few
V: TRBV6-5
D: TRBD1
J: TRBJ1-1
CDR3: CASSYSTGERNTEAFF
DNA: TGTGCCAGCAGTTACTCAACAGGGGAAAGAAACACTGAAGCTTTCTTT

size: -
V: TRBV5-8
D: -
J: TRBJ2-7
CDR3: CASSLGTSTSYEQYF
DNA: TGTGCCAGCAGCTTAGGGACATCTACTTCCTACGAGCAGTACTTC

size: -
V: TRBV7-2
D: -
J: TRBJ1-2
CDR3: CASSLSGGGGYTF
DNA: TGTGCCAGCAGCTTAAGTGGGGGGGGCGGCTACACCTTC

size: -
V: TRBV19
D: TRBD1
J: TRBJ1-2
CDR3: CASSISGQGPISYGYTF
DNA: TGTGCCAGTAGTATCTCGGGACAGGGGCCAATTTCCTATGGCTACACCTTC

size: -
V: TRBV11-3
D: TRBD1
J: TRBJ1-2
CDR3: CASSLDRGPDGYTF
DNA: TGTGCCAGCAGCCTAGACAGGGGTCCGGATGGCTACACCTTC

size: -
V: TRBV2
D: -
J: TRBJ1-3
CDR3: CASKKQSSGNTIYF
DNA: TGTGCCAGCAAGAAACAGAGCTCTGGAAACACCATATATTTT

size: -
V: TRBV13
D: -
J: TRBJ1-5
CDR3: CASSLGREAGISNQPQHF
DNA: TGTGCCAGCAGCTTAGGGAGGGAGGCAGGAATTAGCAATCAGCCCCAGCATTTT

size: -
V: TRBV11-2
D: TRBD2
J: TRBJ2-2
CDR3: CASSSSGGFTGELFF
DNA: TGTGCCAGCAGCTCTAGCGGGGGGTTCACCGGGGAGCTGTTTTTT

size: -
V: TRBV13
D: -
J: TRBJ2-1
CDR3: CASSFRGYNEQFF
DNA: TGTGCCAGCAGCTTCCGGGGTTACAATGAGCAGTTCTTC

size: -
V: TRBV7-2
D: TRBD1
J: TRBJ1-1
CDR3: CASSPQGQGVDTEAFF
DNA: TGTGCCAGCAGCCCCCAGGGACAGGGGGTAGACACTGAAGCTTTCTTT

size: -
V: TRBV7-9
D: -
J: TRBJ2-7
CDR3: CVSRSGTTYEQYF
DNA: TGTGTCAGCAGGTCGGGGACAACCTACGAGCAGTACTTC

size: few
V: TRBV5-6
D: TRBD1
J: TRBJ1-1
CDR3: CASSRGQGNTEAFF
DNA: TGTGCCAGCAGCCGGGGACAGGGGAACACTGAAGCTTTCTTT

size: few
V: TRBV6-4
D: -
J: TRBJ2-1
CDR3: CASSVKPTSEQFF
DNA: TGTGCCAGCAGTGTAAAACCCACTAGTGAGCAGTTCTTC

size: -
V: TRBV7-9
D: TRBD1
J: TRBJ1-1
CDR3: CASSLRTGSAFF
DNA: TGTGCCAGCAGCTTAAGGACAGGTTCTGCTTTCTTT

size: -
V: TRBV6-6
D: TRBD1
J: TRBJ1-1
CDR3: CASTGRQGVMWTEAFF
DNA: TGTGCCAGCACAGGACGACAGGGGGTAATGTGGACTGAAGCTTTCTTT

size: -
V: TRBV7-8
D: -
J: TRBJ1-5
CDR3: CASSSGGAYSNQPQHF
DNA: TGTGCCAGCAGCTCGGGAGGGGCCTATAGCAATCAGCCCCAGCATTTT

size: -
V: TRBV19
D: -
J: TRBJ2-1
CDR3: CASSTSGLSSYNEQFF
DNA: TGTGCCAGTAGTACCTCGGGACTGAGCTCCTACAATGAGCAGTTCTTC

size: -
V: TRBV19
D: -
J: TRBJ1-4
CDR3: CASSQQGWEKLFF
DNA: TGTGCCAGTAGCCAACAGGGATGGGAAAAACTGTTTTTT

size: -
V: TRBV11-2
D: -
J: TRBJ1-5
CDR3: CASNSGGSNQPQHF
DNA: TGTGCCTCTAACTCCGGAGGAAGCAATCAGCCCCAGCATTTT

size: few
V: TRBV6-6
D: TRBD2
J: TRBJ2-2
CDR3: CASSAGVNLNTGELFF
DNA: TGTGCCAGCAGTGCGGGGGTGAACTTAAACACCGGGGAGCTGTTTTTT

size: -
V: TRBV27
D: TRBD1
J: TRBJ1-1
CDR3: CASSPRQGTGTEAFF
DNA: TGTGCCAGCAGTCCTCGACAGGGGACGGGCACTGAAGCTTTCTTT

size: -
V: TRBV9
D: TRBD2
J: TRBJ2-7
CDR3: CASSPVSGGHYEQYF
DNA: TGTGCCAGCAGCCCGGTAAGCGGGGGCCACTACGAGCAGTACTTC

size: -
V: TRBV29-1
D: -
J: TRBJ2-7
CDR3: CSVDSGRGTQYF
DNA: TGCAGCGTTGATTCGGGGAGGGGGACGCAGTACTTC

size: -
V: TRBV2
D: TRBD2
J: TRBJ2-7
CDR3: CASSEAAGGAVYEQYF
DNA: TGTGCCAGCAGTGAAGCGGCCGGGGGGGCCGTCTACGAGCAGTACTTC

size: once
V: TRBV11-3
D: -
J: TRBJ1-1
CDR3: CASSYMNTEAFF
DNA: TGTGCCAGCAGCTACATGAACACTGAAGCTTTCTTT

size: few
V: TRBV19
D: -
J: TRBJ1-4
CDR3: CASSAGAGGYNEKLFF
DNA: TGTGCCAGTAGCGCGGGGGCGGGCGGTTATAATGAAAAACTGTTTTTT

size: few
V: TRBV5-6
D: -
J: TRBJ2-5
CDR3: CASSRAGEGETQYF
DNA: TGTGCCAGCAGCCGGGCCGGTGAGGGAGAGACCCAGTACTTC

size: -
V: TRBV5-6
D: TRBD2
J: TRBJ2-5
CDR3: CASSLQRGLETQYF
DNA: TGTGCCAGCAGCTTGCAGCGGGGGTTGGAGACCCAGTACTTC

size: -
V: TRBV6-5
D: TRBD2
J: TRBJ2-7
CDR3: CASRPDWREAYEQYF
DNA: TGTGCCAGCAGGCCTGACTGGCGGGAGGCCTACGAGCAGTACTTC

size: -
V: TRBV2
D: TRBD1
J: TRBJ1-6
CDR3: CASNRQGGTYNSPLHF
DNA: TGTGCCAGCAATAGACAGGGCGGCACCTATAATTCACCCCTCCACTTT

size: -
V: TRBV13
D: TRBD1
J: TRBJ2-7
CDR3: CASSLADRGYEQYF
DNA: TGTGCCAGCAGCTTAGCTGACAGGGGATACGAGCAGTACTTC

size: -
V: TRBV7-8
D: TRBD2
J: TRBJ2-7
CDR3: CASSLGAAGAYEQYF
DNA: TGTGCCAGCAGCTTAGGGGCCGCGGGGGCCTACGAGCAGTACTTC

size: -
V: TRBV28
D: TRBD1
J: TRBJ2-7
CDR3: CASSFGTVYLYEQYF
DNA: TGTGCCAGCAGTTTTGGGACAGTATATCTCTACGAGCAGTACTTC

size: -
V: TRBV6-1
D: -
J: TRBJ1-2
CDR3: CASNQGTGVGGYTF
DNA: TGTGCCAGCAATCAAGGAACCGGGGTCGGGGGCTACACCTTC

size: -
V: TRBV2
D: -
J: TRBJ2-5
CDR3: CASSEVSIQVTQYF
DNA: TGTGCCAGCAGTGAAGTGTCGATCCAGGTGACCCAGTACTTC

size: -
V: TRBV7-2
D: TRBD1
J: TRBJ2-1
CDR3: CASSLIRDRVDEQFF
DNA: TGTGCCAGCAGCTTAATCCGGGACAGGGTAGACGAGCAGTTCTTC

size: -
V: TRBV14
D: TRBD2
J: TRBJ2-1
CDR3: CASSQERIAGGPNEQFF
DNA: TGTGCCAGCAGCCAAGAGAGGATAGCGGGGGGCCCGAATGAGCAGTTCTTC

size: few
V: TRBV6-1
D: TRBD1
J: TRBJ1-5
CDR3: CASSQRGQPNQPQHF
DNA: TGTGCCAGCAGTCAGAGGGGACAGCCAAATCAGCCCCAGCATTTT

size: -
V: TRBV2
D: -
J: TRBJ1-1
CDR3: CASRSTENTEAFF
DNA: TGTGCCAGCAGGAGTACCGAGAACACTGAAGCTTTCTTT

size: -
V: TRBV19
D: -
J: TRBJ1-1
CDR3: CASRQALNTEAFF
DNA: TGTGCCTCCAGACAGGCCTTGAACACTGAAGCTTTCTTT

size: -
V: TRBV5-1
D: TRBD1
J: TRBJ2-5
CDR3: CASSLAQGAWETQYF
DNA: TGCGCCAGCAGCTTGGCGCAGGGGGCATGGGAGACCCAGTACTTC

size: -
V: TRBV6-1
D: -
J: TRBJ1-5
CDR3: CASSIRTEGGQPQHF
DNA: TGTGCCAGCAGTATCAGGACAGAAGGCGGTCAGCCCCAGCATTTT

size: -
V: TRBV9
D: TRBD1
J: TRBJ1-2
CDR3: CASSGEGQGGPTNYGYTF
DNA: TGTGCCAGCAGCGGAGAAGGACAGGGGGGACCTACTAACTATGGCTACACCTTC

size: -
V: TRBV6-6
D: -
J: TRBJ1-2
CDR3: CASTKGTAYGYTF
DNA: TGTGCCAGCACCAAAGGGACTGCCTATGGCTACACCTTC

size: -
V: TRBV19
D: TRBD1
J: TRBJ2-7
CDR3: CASSPRTGGYEQYF
DNA: TGTGCCAGTAGTCCTAGGACAGGGGGCTACGAGCAGTACTTC

size: -
V: TRBV9
D: TRBD2
J: TRBJ2-1
CDR3: CASSVVGGEGNEQFF
DNA: TGTGCCAGCAGCGTAGTCGGCGGGGAGGGGAATGAGCAGTTCTTC

size: -
V: TRBV7-9
D: TRBD1
J: TRBJ2-2
CDR3: CASSLGDSITGELFF
DNA: TGTGCCAGCAGCTTAGGGGACAGTATCACCGGGGAGCTGTTTTTT

size: -
V: TRBV19
D: -
J: TRBJ1-6
CDR3: CASSMRQGSSPLHF
DNA: TGTGCCAGTAGTATGAGGCAGGGGAGTTCACCCCTCCACTTT

size: -
V: TRBV6-1
D: TRBD2
J: TRBJ2-2
CDR3: CASSIRGGWAGELFF
DNA: TGTGCCAGCAGTATCCGGGGGGGCTGGGCCGGGGAGCTGTTTTTT

size: few
V: TRBV6-1
D: -
J: TRBJ1-6
CDR3: CASMLGERSPLHF
DNA: TGTGCCAGCATGTTAGGAGAACGTTCACCCCTCCACTTT

size: -
V: TRBV5-1
D: -
J: TRBJ1-4
CDR3: CASSLAGAQMEKLFF
DNA: TGCGCCAGCAGCTTGGCAGGGGCGCAGATGGAAAAACTGTTTTTT

size: -
V: TRBV11-2
D: TRBD1
J: TRBJ2-6
CDR3: CASRSQGTSGANVLTF
DNA: TGTGCCAGCAGGTCACAGGGGACCTCTGGGGCCAACGTCCTGACTTTC

size: few
V: TRBV9
D: TRBD1
J: TRBJ1-2
CDR3: CASSDIPIYGQGYGYTF
DNA: TGTGCCAGCAGCGATATCCCAATATACGGACAGGGGTATGGCTACACCTTC

size: -
V: TRBV14
D: TRBD2
J: TRBJ2-5
CDR3: CASSQDSPRVAGGHTGYF
DNA: TGTGCCAGCAGCCAGGACTCACCCCGGGTAGCGGGGGGGCATACAGGGTACTTC

size: -
V: TRBV2
D: -
J: TRBJ1-5
CDR3: CASAGEVDQPQHF
DNA: TGTGCCAGTGCAGGGGAAGTCGATCAGCCCCAGCATTTT